These 30 T cell receptor beta chains were sequenced from one sample in a study of somatic mutations in cytotoxic T cells in rheumatoid arthritis. Produced via immunoSEQ multiplex PCR; TCRdb's table is partial and in-frame only. The sample carries some 14,000 clones, 65% to 80% recorded once. The sequenced sample was CD8+ T cells sorted from blood. These receptors all stem from an adult with rheumatoid arthritis.

The V gene is TRBV10-1, the J gene TRBJ2-7; TRBD1 matches at 7 bases. Looked up from germline, CDR1 is WNHNN and CDR2 is SYGVQD (reference sequence). The CDR3 is 15 amino acids. V lost 3 bases, J lost 1 base, and 6 bases stayed unmatched. CDR3 coding DNA: TGCGCCAGCAGTGATTCCACAGGGGTATCCTACGAGCAGTACTTC. This codes for CASSDSTGVSYEQYF.

As DNA, the CDR3 is TGTGCCAGCAGCTTTGGGCGCGCAGGGGCCGGGGAGCTGTTTTTT. Translated, it gives CASSFGRAGAGELFF. The chain carries TRBV11-3 and TRBJ2-2; a possible D gene is TRBD1 (6 bases). This CDR3 contains 15 residues. Germline V gene lookup returns CDR1 SGHNT and CDR2 YENEEA. The V end was cut by 3 bases, the J end by 6 bases, with 14 bases between.

Only one count was recorded for this clone. The genes are TRBV7-6 and TRBJ2-1, with 11 bases fitting TRBD2. CDR1 SGHVS and CDR2 FNYEAQ come from the germline V gene. The trim removed 4 bases at V and 7 bases at J, leaving 6 bases unmatched. The CDR3 sequence is 15 residues long. The CDR3 reads CASSSGLAGGNEQFF. The CDR3 DNA follows: TGTGCCAGCAGCTCAGGGCTAGCGGGAGGAAATGAGCAGTTCTTC.

This clone was detected only once. This chain connects TRBV14 to TRBJ2-5; D perhaps matches TRBD2 (6 bases). V lost 4 bases and J lost 2, with 14 bases in between. The CDR3 length is 15 residues. Per germline, CDR1 SGHDN and CDR2 FVKESK. The CDR3 reads CASSPKIAVQETQYF. The CDR3 DNA is TGTGCCAGCAGCCCCAAGATAGCGGTTCAAGAGACCCAGTACTTC.

This CDR3 reads CASSPNLAAYNEQFF. As DNA, the CDR3 is TGTGCCAGCAGCCCGAATCTAGCGGCCTACAATGAGCAGTTCTTC. The genes are TRBV7-3 and TRBJ2-1; 7 bases line up with TRBD2. The CDR3 is 15 residues long. The J segment lost 2 bases and the V segment lost 5 bases, leaving 6 bases of the junction unmatched. Per the germline V gene, CDR1 is SGHTA and CDR2 is FQGTGA.

The chain is built from TRBV27 and TRBJ2-3, with 7 positions matching TRBD1. This CDR3 is built from 17 residues. J lost 0 bases, V lost 0 bases, and 6 bases had no gene match. Germline CDR1 is MNHEY and CDR2 is SMNVEV (reference sequence). The CDR3 loop is CASSLSPDRRSTDTQYF. The CDR3 bases are TGTGCCAGCAGTTTATCACCGGACAGGCGTAGCACAGATACGCAGTATTTT.

The V and J genes are TRBV7-9 and TRBJ1-3; D not resolved. Germline V CDR1 and CDR2: SEHNR, FQNEAQ (reference sequence). There are 13 residues in the CDR3. Trimming took off 3 bases at V and 2 bases at J, with 5 bases between the two ends. The CDR3 sequence is CASSLGTGNTIYF. As DNA, the CDR3 is TGTGCCAGCAGCTTGGGGACTGGAAACACCATATATTTT.

CDR3 in amino acids: CATTGHRELFF. CDR3 DNA: TGTGCTACCACAGGGCACAGGGAACTGTTTTTT. The chain uses TRBV28 and TRBJ1-4; TRBD1 might be the D (6 bases). Looked up from germline, CDR1 is MDHEN and CDR2 is SYDVKM. CDR3 size: 11 residues.

By proportion, this clone is medium-sized (0.01 to 0.1%). This specimen includes other DNA sequences encoding the same CDR3. The V call is TRBV4-1, the J call TRBJ2-1; D is unresolved. The germline gives CDR1 MGHRA, CDR2 YSYEKL. Trimming shortened V by 0 bases and J by 7 bases, and 7 bases separated the two germline ends. The CDR3 has 13 residues. In DNA form, the CDR3 reads TGCGCCAGCAGCCAAGATTATTTAAATGAGCAGTTCTTC. It is translated as CASSQDYLNEQFF.

The V gene is TRBV7-9, the J gene TRBJ1-3; 8 bases are shared with TRBD1. This CDR3 contains 15 residues. V dropped 9 bases and J dropped 5; count of bases not matched to a gene: 12. Germline V gene sequence: CDR1 SEHNR, CDR2 FQNEAQ (reference sequence). DNA of the CDR3: TGTGCCAGTCGGGGTCTGGACAGGGAACGAAACACCATATATTTT. This sequence encodes CASRGLDRERNTIYF.

The chain uses TRBV5-1 and TRBJ2-1; TRBD2 might be the D (6 bases). Germline V lookup: CDR1 SGHRS, CDR2 YFSETQ. The V and J ends lost 0 bases and 8 bases respectively, with 18 bases between them. The CDR3 totals 16 residues. The CDR3 bases are TGCGCCAGCAGCTTGGGCGGGGAGCGGGTTAGGTATGAGCAGTTCTTC. Amino acids: CASSLGGERVRYEQFF.

The gene calls are TRBV9 and TRBJ2-2; D might be TRBD1 or TRBD2, each matching 7 bases. Between the trimmed V and J ends, which lost 4 bases and 6 bases, there was a span of 19 bases. CDR3 length equals 16 residues. Germline CDR1 reads SGDLS; CDR2 reads YYNGEE. In nucleotides, the CDR3 is TGTGCCAGCAGCATCCCCAGGGGGGGAGGGGCCGGGGAGCTGTTTTTT. Translating gives CASSIPRGGGAGELFF.

The genes are TRBV28 and TRBJ1-1; no clear D. From germline, CDR1 is MDHEN and CDR2 SYDVKM. The CDR3 loop spans 15 amino acids. Trimming removed 2 bases at V and 1 base at J, with 11 bases between. The CDR3 here is CASSLKARSNTEAFF. The CDR3 DNA reads as TGTGCCAGCAGTTTAAAGGCGAGGTCGAACACTGAAGCTTTCTTT.

This clone was detected once. This rearrangement joins TRBV7-8 to TRBJ2-3; D gene unclear. From germline, CDR1 is SGHVS and CDR2 FQNEAQ. Trimming took 3 bases from V and 1 from J, leaving 8 bases between them. This CDR3 has 14 residues. CDR3 coding DNA: TGTGCCAGCAGCTTCAACGACGGCACAGATACGCAGTATTTT. The encoded protein is CASSFNDGTDTQYF.

The V and J genes are TRBV11-1 and TRBJ1-1, with D perhaps TRBD1 (5 bases). CDR1 and CDR2 from the germline V gene are SGHAT and FQDESV (reference sequence). Trimming removed 3 bases from V and 1 base from J, with 9 bases in between. There are 14 residues in the CDR3. DNA of the CDR3: TGTGCCAGCAGCTTGGGAACAGGGAACACTGAAGCTTTCTTT. It translates to CASSLGTGNTEAFF.

This clone came up a few times. The chain recombines TRBV28 with TRBJ1-3; D gene unclear. The CDR3 sequence is 15 residues long. Germline V gene data show CDR1 as MDHEN and CDR2 as SYDVKM. With 2 bases removed from V and 4 bases from J, the gap between germline ends came to 12 bases. The CDR3 sequence is CASSLAERSGNTIYF. As DNA, the CDR3 is TGTGCCAGCAGTTTAGCCGAAAGAAGCGGAAACACCATATATTTT.

This rearrangement joins TRBV4-1 to TRBJ2-1; 10 bases match TRBD2. Germline V CDR1 and CDR2: MGHRA, YSYEKL. V was pared by 1 base and J by 0 bases, with 18 bases of the junction left unmatched. The CDR3 is made up of 22 amino acids. Here the CDR3 reads CASSQAPLSGLAAFSSYNEQFF. CDR3 DNA sequence: TGCGCCAGCAGCCAAGCCCCCTTATCCGGACTAGCGGCCTTCAGCTCCTACAATGAGCAGTTCTTC.

This clone is classed as medium-sized (0.01 to 0.1%). The chain employs TRBV19 and TRBJ2-3; no reliable D call. V gave up 4 bases and J gave up 2 bases, with 19 bases separating them. The V gene's germline CDR1 is LNHDA and CDR2 SQIVND (reference sequence). The CDR3 runs 17 residues. CDR3 region: CASSRTIGPLITDTQYF. CDR3 DNA: TGTGCCAGTAGTAGAACTATCGGGCCCCTTATCACAGATACGCAGTATTTT.

The CDR3 sequence is CASSGLAGYNEQFF. CDR3 nucleotide sequence: TGTGCCAGCAGCGGACTAGCGGGGTACAATGAGCAGTTCTTC. The V gene is TRBV7-9, the J gene TRBJ2-1; 12 bases fit TRBD2. Germline assignment: CDR1 SEHNR and CDR2 FQNEAQ (reference sequence). Unmatched junction bases numbered 0, after V lost 5 bases and J lost 4 bases. The CDR3 covers 14 residues.

The chain uses TRBV15 and TRBJ2-4; D may be TRBD2 (5 bases). From germline, CDR1 is LNHNV and CDR2 YYDKDF (reference sequence). Trimming removed 0 bases at V and 6 bases at J, with 9 bases between. CDR3 length: 14 residues. In nucleotides, the CDR3 is TGTGCCACCAGCAGAGACGCTCGGGGAAACATTCAGTACTTC. It specifies CATSRDARGNIQYF.

This chain connects TRBV5-8 to TRBJ1-1; D is unclear. Germline V CDR1 and CDR2: SGHTS, YDEGEE. The CDR3 loop spans 16 amino acids. The ends were cut back, 2 bases at V and 0 bases at J, with 14 bases in the middle. The CDR3: CASSLGGNPLNTEAFF. The CDR3 nucleotides read TGTGCCAGCAGCTTAGGCGGGAACCCTTTGAACACTGAAGCTTTCTTT. Based on the CDR3 plus reference TRBV5-8 and TRBJ1-1, the full variable domain is EAGVTQSPTHLIKTRGQQATLRCSPISGHTSVYWYQQALGLGLQFLLWYDEGEERNRGNFPPRFSGRQFPNYSSELNVNALELEDSALYLCASSLGGNPLNTEAFFGQGTRLTVV.

CDR3 in amino acids: CASGGIVNQETQYF. As DNA, the CDR3 is TGTGCCAGCGGAGGGATCGTCAACCAAGAGACCCAGTACTTC. The genes are TRBV2 and TRBJ2-5, with D perhaps matching TRBD2 (6 bases). The CDR3 has 14 amino acids. Trimming took off 8 bases at V and 0 bases at J, with 13 bases between the two ends. The germline V gene encodes CDR1 SNHLY and CDR2 FYNNEI.

This clone was observed a handful of times. The CDR3 DNA follows: TGCGCCAGCAGCCAAGATTATCGGGGGAAAGCTTTCTTT. Translation: CASSQDYRGKAFF. V gene TRBV4-1 combines with J gene TRBJ1-1; TRBD1 might be the D (5 bases). Germline lookup yields CDR1 MGHRA and CDR2 YSYEKL. V lost 0 bases to trimming and J lost 9 bases, with 11 bases between them. The CDR3 runs 13 residues.

The V and J genes are TRBV10-3 and TRBJ1-5; D is possibly TRBD1 (6 bases). There are 13 residues in the CDR3. CDR1 is ENHRY, CDR2 SYGVKD, per germline. Between the trimmed V and J ends, which lost 9 bases and 0 bases, there was a span of 9 bases. The CDR3 protein is CAIGGNSNQPQHF. The CDR3, as DNA: TGTGCCATAGGGGGGAATAGCAATCAGCCCCAGCATTTT.

This clone occurred a few times. The V and J genes are TRBV7-8 and TRBJ2-3, with a tentative D call TRBD2 (7 bases). The germline V gene encodes CDR1 SGHVS and CDR2 FQNEAQ. V lost 4 bases and J 4 bases, leaving 18 bases between the germline ends. The CDR3 sequence is 16 residues long. CDR3 DNA sequence: TGTGCCAGCAGCTCATCCGGACGGGGGGCGGCAGATACGCAGTATTTT. As protein: CASSSSGRGAADTQYF.

There are a few counts of this clone. The rearrangement uses TRBV28 and TRBJ2-7, with 8 bases that match TRBD2. Looked up from germline, CDR1 is MDHEN and CDR2 is SYDVKM. J gave up 0 bases and V 5 bases, and 6 bases lay outside the gene matches. This CDR3 comprises 15 residues. In nucleotides, the CDR3 is TGTGCCAGCAGTCCCGTTGCGGGGGGCTCCTACGAGCAGTACTTC. This encodes CASSPVAGGSYEQYF.

The chain links TRBV5-1 to TRBJ1-3, with D hard to call. V lost 0 bases to trimming and J lost 8 bases, with 12 bases between them. Germline V gene lookup returns CDR1 SGHRS and CDR2 YFSETQ. The CDR3 sequence is 14 residues long. The DNA for the CDR3 is TGCGCCAGCAGCTTGGGCCATAAGGCGGACACCATATATTTT. Protein sequence: CASSLGHKADTIYF.

The chain couples TRBV30 to TRBJ1-6, with unresolved D. V was pared by 5 bases and J by 3 bases, with 5 bases between. Germline V gene sequence: CDR1 GTSNPN, CDR2 SVGIG (reference sequence). CDR3 size: 12 residues. The CDR3 sequence: CAWAYYNSPLHF. The CDR3 DNA reads as TGTGCCTGGGCGTACTATAATTCACCCCTCCACTTT.

The gene calls are TRBV13 and TRBJ1-1; D uncertain. The germline CDR1 and CDR2 sequences are PRHDT and FYEKMQ (reference sequence). V dropped 5 bases and J dropped 1 base, with 5 bases sitting between them. CDR3 size: 12 residues. The CDR3 sequence is CASSPGNTEAFF. Here the CDR3 DNA reads TGTGCCAGCAGCCCCGGGAACACTGAAGCTTTCTTT.

J is TRBJ2-3 and V is TRBV28; D might be TRBD2 (6 bases). This CDR3 has 15 residues. The germline V and J ends were trimmed by 5 bases and 3 bases, with 15 bases remaining between them. Germline V gene lookup returns CDR1 MDHEN and CDR2 SYDVKM. The CDR3 reads CASSSRREVTDTQYF. The CDR3, as DNA: TGTGCCAGCAGTAGTAGGAGGGAGGTAACAGATACGCAGTATTTT.